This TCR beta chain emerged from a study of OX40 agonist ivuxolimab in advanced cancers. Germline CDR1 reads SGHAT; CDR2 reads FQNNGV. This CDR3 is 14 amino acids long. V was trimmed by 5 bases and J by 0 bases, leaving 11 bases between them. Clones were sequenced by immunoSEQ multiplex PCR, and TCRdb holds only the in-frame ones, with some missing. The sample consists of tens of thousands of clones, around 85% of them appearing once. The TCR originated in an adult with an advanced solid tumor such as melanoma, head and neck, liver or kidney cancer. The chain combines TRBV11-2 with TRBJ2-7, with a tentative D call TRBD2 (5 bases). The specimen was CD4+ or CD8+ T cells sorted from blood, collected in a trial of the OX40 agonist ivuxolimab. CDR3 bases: TGTGCCAGCAGCACGGACTCCAACTCCTACGAGCAGTACTTC. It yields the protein CASSTDSNSYEQYF.